The 10 T cell receptor beta chains below all came from one sample that was sequenced in a study of regulatory T cells in long-lasting Graves disease. Arm-PCR of CDR3 regions with iRepertoire HTBI primers generated TCR beta libraries. In TCRdb, the multiplex PCR reads were re-called with MiXCR into one record per CDR3 protein. The data show a few hundred thousand distinct CDR3 sequences, roughly a quarter seen once. Time point noted: persistent/refractory GD, antithyroid drugs over 5 years with positive TRAb. Following extraction of RNA from PBMCs, that RNA was used to make the TCR library. The starting material was peripheral blood mononuclear cells (PBMCs), obtained when the disease was refractory, from a patient treated with antithyroid drugs. The origin of the receptors is a female donor with Graves disease.

V usage is TRBV7-9 and J usage is TRBJ2-7, with 7 bases that match TRBD2. CDR3 length equals 15 residues. Germline trimming cut 5 bases from V and 2 bases from J; bases unmatched to any gene: 9. The germline V gene has CDR1 SEHNR and CDR2 FQNEAQ (reference sequence). CDR3 amino acids: CASSPLPSGAYEQYF. In nucleotides, the CDR3 is TGTGCCAGCAGCCCTCTCCCCAGCGGGGCCTACGAGCAGTACTTC. Together with reference TRBV7-9 and TRBJ2-7, the CDR3 gives the full variable domain: DTGVSQNPRHKITKRGQNVTFRCDPISEHNRLYWYRQTLGQGPEFLTYFQNEAQLEKSRLLSDRFSAERPKGSFSTLEIQRTEQGDSAMYLCASSPLPSGAYEQYFGPGTRLTVT.

The chain recombines TRBV10-2 with TRBJ1-5; a possible D gene is TRBD1 (5 bases). Germline V gene sequence: CDR1 WSHSY, CDR2 SAAADI. The V end was cut by 8 bases, the J end by 1 base, with 12 bases between. This CDR3 spans 14 amino acids. CDR3 bases: TGCGCCAGCGGGGCAGTAGGAAGCAATCAGCCCCAGCATTTT. As protein: CASGAVGSNQPQHF.

This chain connects TRBV20-1 to TRBJ2-7; 7 bases align to TRBD2. This CDR3 contains 15 residues. V lost 3 bases and J lost 5; bases outside the gene matches: 13. Germline CDR1 and CDR2: DFQATT and SNEGSKA (reference sequence). CDR3 sequence: CSARGGEGHLDEQYF. CDR3 nucleotide sequence: TGCAGTGCTAGGGGGGGGGAGGGCCATCTCGACGAGCAGTACTTC.

The rearrangement uses TRBV15 and TRBJ1-4; maybe TRBD1 (6 bases). V was trimmed by 3 bases and J by 3 bases, leaving 14 bases between them. Germline V gene lookup returns CDR1 LNHNV and CDR2 YYDKDF (reference sequence). CDR3 length equals 16 residues. DNA of the CDR3: TGTGCCACCAGCAGGGCGAACAGGGTATCTAATGAAAAACTGTTTTTT. Residues: CATSRANRVSNEKLFF.

This clonotype was observed many times. The chain joins TRBV10-3 to TRBJ1-4; D call uncertain. The CDR3 is 14 residues long. The germline V gene has CDR1 ENHRY and CDR2 SYGVKD. V lost 0 bases, J lost 4 bases, and 6 bases lay in between. Here the CDR3 DNA reads TGTGCCATCAGTGAGTCCAGATTTAATGAAAAACTGTTTTTT. It is translated as CAISESRFNEKLFF.

This chain joins TRBV20-1 and TRBJ2-5; D is perhaps TRBD2 (5 bases). The germline gives CDR1 DFQATT, CDR2 SNEGSKA (reference sequence). Trimming stripped 3 bases from V and 2 bases from J, with 16 bases between. CDR3 length equals 15 residues. CDR3 DNA sequence: TGCAGTGCTAGTTTACCCACGGGAATTCAAGAGACCCAGTACTTC. Its translation: CSASLPTGIQETQYF.

This clonotype was seen a few times. The V call is TRBV18, the J call TRBJ2-7; 10 bases agree with TRBD2. Per germline, CDR1 KGHSH and CDR2 LQKENI. Trimming took 3 bases from V and 9 from J; bases not matched to a gene: 5. This CDR3 is 13 amino acids long. The CDR3 coding sequence is TGTGCCAGCTCACCCCAGCGGGAGGGCGTGCAGTACTTC. Protein sequence: CASSPQREGVQYF.

This clonotype was seen only a few times. This sequence joins TRBV28 and TRBJ1-1; the match to TRBD1 covers 7 bases. The CDR3 covers 18 residues. Germline-derived CDR1 and CDR2 are MDHEN and SYDVKM. V shed 3 bases, J shed 1 base, and the junction held 14 bases outside the gene matches. The CDR3 sequence: CASSLGLFRGPENTEAFF. In nucleotides, the CDR3 is TGTGCCAGCAGTTTGGGGCTGTTTAGGGGGCCTGAGAACACTGAAGCTTTCTTT.

The V and J genes are TRBV3-1 and TRBJ2-3; 7 positions agree with TRBD2. V lost 0 bases and J lost 3; bases outside the gene matches: 6. The germline gives CDR1 LGHDT, CDR2 YNNKEL (reference sequence). CDR3 size: 16 residues. The CDR3 loop reads CASSQEFRAGTDTQYF. The CDR3 DNA reads as TGTGCCAGCAGCCAAGAGTTTCGAGCGGGGACAGATACGCAGTATTTT.

This clonotype has more than one count but fewer than ten. This rearrangement joins TRBV12-3 or TRBV12-4 to TRBJ1-3, with 8 bases that match TRBD1. V lost 6 bases to trimming and J lost 3 bases; unmatched junction nucleotides: 10. The CDR3 consists of 16 residues. DNA for the CDR3: TGTGCCAGCAGCGACCCCAGGGGGCTTCGTGGAAACACCATATATTTT. Its translation is CASSDPRGLRGNTIYF.